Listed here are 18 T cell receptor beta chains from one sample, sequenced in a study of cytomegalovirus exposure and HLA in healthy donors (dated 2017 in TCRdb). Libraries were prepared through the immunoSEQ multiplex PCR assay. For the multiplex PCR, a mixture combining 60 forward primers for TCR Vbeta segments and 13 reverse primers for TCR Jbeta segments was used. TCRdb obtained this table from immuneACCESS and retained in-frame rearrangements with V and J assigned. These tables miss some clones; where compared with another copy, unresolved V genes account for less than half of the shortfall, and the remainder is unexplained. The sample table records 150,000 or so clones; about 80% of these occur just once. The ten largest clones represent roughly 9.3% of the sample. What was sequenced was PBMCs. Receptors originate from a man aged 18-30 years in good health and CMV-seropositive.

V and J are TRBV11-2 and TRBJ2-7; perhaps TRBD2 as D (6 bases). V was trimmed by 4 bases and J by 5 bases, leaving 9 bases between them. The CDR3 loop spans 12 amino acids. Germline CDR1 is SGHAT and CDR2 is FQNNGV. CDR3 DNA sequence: TGTGCCAGCAGCTACGGGACTCACGAGCAGTACTTC. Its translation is CASSYGTHEQYF.

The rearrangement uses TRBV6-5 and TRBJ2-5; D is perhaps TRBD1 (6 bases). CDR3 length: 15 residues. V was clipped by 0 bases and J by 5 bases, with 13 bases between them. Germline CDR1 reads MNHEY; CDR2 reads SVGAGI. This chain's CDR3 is CASSYSGDTGETQYF. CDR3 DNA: TGTGCCAGCAGTTACTCGGGGGACACGGGCGAGACCCAGTACTTC.

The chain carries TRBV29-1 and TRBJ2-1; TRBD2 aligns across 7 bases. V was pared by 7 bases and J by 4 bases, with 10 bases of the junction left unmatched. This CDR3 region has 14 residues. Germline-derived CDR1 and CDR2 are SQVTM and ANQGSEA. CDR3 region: CSGSGGVRYNEQFF. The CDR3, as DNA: TGCAGCGGTAGTGGGGGGGTCCGATACAATGAGCAGTTCTTC.

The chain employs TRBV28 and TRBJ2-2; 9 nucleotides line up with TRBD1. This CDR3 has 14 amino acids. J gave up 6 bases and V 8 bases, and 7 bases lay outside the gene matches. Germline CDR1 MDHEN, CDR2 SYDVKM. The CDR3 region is CASVGTGLSGELFF. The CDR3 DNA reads TGTGCCAGCGTCGGGACAGGGTTGTCCGGGGAGCTGTTTTTT.

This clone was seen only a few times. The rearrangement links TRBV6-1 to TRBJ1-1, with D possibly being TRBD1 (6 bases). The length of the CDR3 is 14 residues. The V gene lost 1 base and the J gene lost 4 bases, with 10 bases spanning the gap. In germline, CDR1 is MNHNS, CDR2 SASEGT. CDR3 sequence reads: CASSEDVGGTEAFF. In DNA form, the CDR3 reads TGTGCCAGCAGTGAAGATGTAGGGGGCACTGAAGCTTTCTTT.

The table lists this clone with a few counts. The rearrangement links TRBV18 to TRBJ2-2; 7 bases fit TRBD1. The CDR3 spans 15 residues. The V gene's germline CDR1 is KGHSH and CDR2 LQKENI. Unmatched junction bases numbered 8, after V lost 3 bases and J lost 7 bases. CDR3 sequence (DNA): TGTGCCAGCTCACCGGGACAGCTTTCTCACGGGGAGCTGTTTTTT. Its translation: CASSPGQLSHGELFF.

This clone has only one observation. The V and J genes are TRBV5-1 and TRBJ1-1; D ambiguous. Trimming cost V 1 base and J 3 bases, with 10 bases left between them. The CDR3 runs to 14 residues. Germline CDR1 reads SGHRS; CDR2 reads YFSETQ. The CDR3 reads CASSLPGLDTEAFF. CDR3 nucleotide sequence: TGCGCCAGCAGCTTGCCGGGTCTGGACACTGAAGCTTTCTTT.

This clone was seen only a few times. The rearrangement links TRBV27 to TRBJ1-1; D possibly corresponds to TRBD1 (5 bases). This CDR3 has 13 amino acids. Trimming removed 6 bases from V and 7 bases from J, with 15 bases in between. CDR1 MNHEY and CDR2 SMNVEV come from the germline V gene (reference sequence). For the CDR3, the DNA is TGTGCCAGCAGCCTGGGACTCGGATATGAAGCTTTCTTT. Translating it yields CASSLGLGYEAFF.

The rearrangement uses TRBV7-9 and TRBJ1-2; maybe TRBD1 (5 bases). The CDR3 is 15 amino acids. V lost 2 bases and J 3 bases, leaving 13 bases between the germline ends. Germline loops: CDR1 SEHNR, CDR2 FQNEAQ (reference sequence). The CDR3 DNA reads TGTGCCAGCAGCTTAAAGTACGGGGGGGACTATGGCTACACCTTC. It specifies CASSLKYGGDYGYTF.

The CDR3 spells CASSIFTGVSNQPQHF. CDR3 in DNA: TGTGCCAGTAGTATTTTCACAGGGGTGAGCAATCAGCCCCAGCATTTT. This chain joins TRBV19 and TRBJ1-5; 7 bases fit TRBD1. CDR3 length equals 16 residues. V shed 3 bases, J shed 1 base, and the junction held 6 bases outside the gene matches. CDR1 LNHDA and CDR2 SQIVND come from the germline V gene (reference sequence).

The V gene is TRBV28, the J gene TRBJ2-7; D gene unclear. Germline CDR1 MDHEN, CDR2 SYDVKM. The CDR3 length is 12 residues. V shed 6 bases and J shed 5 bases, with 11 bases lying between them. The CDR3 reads CASSPGRDEQYF. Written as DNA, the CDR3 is TGTGCCAGCAGCCCCGGCCGGGACGAGCAGTACTTC.

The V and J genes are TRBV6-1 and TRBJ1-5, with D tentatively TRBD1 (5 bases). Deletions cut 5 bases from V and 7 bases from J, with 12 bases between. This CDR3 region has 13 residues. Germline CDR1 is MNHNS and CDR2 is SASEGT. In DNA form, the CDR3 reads TGTGCCAGCAGTCACGGGGGGGTGCAGCCCCAGCATTTT. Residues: CASSHGGVQPQHF.

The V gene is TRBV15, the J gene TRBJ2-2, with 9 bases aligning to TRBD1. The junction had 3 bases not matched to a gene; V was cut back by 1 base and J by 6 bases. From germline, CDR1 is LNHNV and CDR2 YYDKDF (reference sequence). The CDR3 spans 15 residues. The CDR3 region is CATSRARTGAGELFF. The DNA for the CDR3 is TGTGCCACCAGCAGAGCAAGGACAGGGGCCGGGGAGCTGTTTTTT.

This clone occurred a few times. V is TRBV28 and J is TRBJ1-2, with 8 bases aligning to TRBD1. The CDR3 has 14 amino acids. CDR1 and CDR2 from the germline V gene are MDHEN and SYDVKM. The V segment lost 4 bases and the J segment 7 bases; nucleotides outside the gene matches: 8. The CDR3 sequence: CASSSTTGGSGYTF. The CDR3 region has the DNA TGTGCCAGCAGTTCAACCACAGGGGGTAGTGGCTACACCTTC.

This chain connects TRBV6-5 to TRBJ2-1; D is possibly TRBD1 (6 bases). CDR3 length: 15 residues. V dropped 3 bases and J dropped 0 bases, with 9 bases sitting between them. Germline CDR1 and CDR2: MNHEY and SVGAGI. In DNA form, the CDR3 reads TGTGCCAGCAGTTATGCGGACAGCTCCTACAATGAGCAGTTCTTC. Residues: CASSYADSSYNEQFF.

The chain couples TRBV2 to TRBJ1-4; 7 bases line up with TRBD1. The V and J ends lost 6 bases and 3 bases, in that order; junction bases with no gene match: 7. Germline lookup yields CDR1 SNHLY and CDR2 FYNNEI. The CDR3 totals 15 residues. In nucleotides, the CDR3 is TGTGCCAGCAGGTCCGCCGGGACAGCTAATGAAAAACTGTTTTTT. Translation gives CASRSAGTANEKLFF. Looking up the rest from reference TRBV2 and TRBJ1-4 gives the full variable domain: EPEVTQTPSHQVTQMGQEVILRCVPISNHLYFYWYRQILGQKVEFLVSFYNNEISEKSEIFDDQFSVERPDGSNFTLKIRSTKLEDSAMYFCASRSAGTANEKLFFGSGTQLSVL.

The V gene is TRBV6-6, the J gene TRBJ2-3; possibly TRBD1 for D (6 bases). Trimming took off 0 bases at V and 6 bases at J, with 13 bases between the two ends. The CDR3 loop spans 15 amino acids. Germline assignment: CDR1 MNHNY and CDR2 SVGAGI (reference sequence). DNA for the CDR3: TGTGCCAGCAGTTACTCAAGGGACACTCCCGATACGCAGTATTTT. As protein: CASSYSRDTPDTQYF.

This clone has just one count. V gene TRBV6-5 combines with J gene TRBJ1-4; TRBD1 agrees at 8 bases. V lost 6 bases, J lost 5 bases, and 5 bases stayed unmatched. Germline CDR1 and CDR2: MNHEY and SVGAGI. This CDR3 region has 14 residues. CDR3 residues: CASRIQGGNEKLFF. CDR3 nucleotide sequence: TGTGCCAGCAGGATACAGGGGGGGAATGAAAAACTGTTTTTT.